Below, 12 T cell receptor beta chains from the same sample are listed, as sequenced in a study of technical replicates of blood from a few donors. Produced via immunoSEQ multiplex PCR; TCRdb's table is partial and in-frame only. The data show under 90,000 clones, roughly 96% seen once. Sequenced input: T cells isolated from PBMCs. The receptor set was obtained from a human donor in good health.

CDR3 DNA: TGTGCCAGCAGCCCCATCGTGGGGAACGGGGACTATGGCTACACCTTC. Translation gives CASSPIVGNGDYGYTF. V and J are TRBV9 and TRBJ1-2; D uncertain. Trimming shortened V by 4 bases and J by 3 bases, and 19 bases separated the two germline ends. The CDR3 spans 16 residues. Per germline, CDR1 SGDLS and CDR2 YYNGEE. The whole variable domain, remainder taken from reference TRBV9 and TRBJ1-2, is DSGVTQTPKHLITATGQRVTLRCSPRSGDLSVYWYQQSLDQGLQFLIQYYNGEERAKGNILERFSAQQFPDLHSELNLSSLELGDSALYFCASSPIVGNGDYGYTFGSGTRLTVV.

This clone was found once. V and J are TRBV25-1 and TRBJ2-3, with D perhaps TRBD2 (6 bases). The CDR3 covers 15 residues. The germline V gene has CDR1 MGHDK and CDR2 SYGVNS. Trimming cost V 8 bases and J 4 bases, with 19 bases left between them. The chain's CDR3 is CASGSGVAMADTQYF. CDR3 coding DNA: TGTGCCAGCGGCTCGGGGGTGGCCATGGCAGATACGCAGTATTTT.

The rearrangement uses TRBV9 and TRBJ2-3, with D uncertain. The V gene lost 4 bases and the J gene lost 5 bases, with 11 bases spanning the gap. Germline V CDR1 and CDR2: SGDLS, YYNGEE. CDR3 length equals 13 residues. The DNA of the CDR3 is TGTGCCAGCAGCCCCAACCTAGGAGATACGCAGTATTTT. It specifies CASSPNLGDTQYF.

The DNA of the CDR3 is TGTGCCAGCAGCTTACACACAGATACGCAGTATTTT. Protein: CASSLHTDTQYF. The J gene is TRBJ2-3, the V gene TRBV7-6; no definite D call. The CDR3 is 12 residues long. The V and J ends lost 2 bases and 2 bases respectively, with 2 bases between them. Germline values: CDR1 SGHVS, CDR2 FNYEAQ.

This clone was observed once. J is TRBJ2-2 and V is TRBV6-1; D call uncertain. The CDR3 is made up of 15 amino acids. In germline, CDR1 is MNHNS, CDR2 SASEGT. The germline V and J ends were trimmed by 5 bases and 5 bases, with 15 bases remaining between them. CDR3 residues: CASSNAPTLTGELFF. Here the CDR3 DNA reads TGTGCCAGCAGTAACGCGCCGACTTTAACCGGGGAGCTGTTTTTT.

V and J are TRBV10-1 and TRBJ2-7; no reliable D call. V lost 6 bases and J lost 0, with 6 bases in between. Germline V gene sequence: CDR1 WNHNN, CDR2 SYGVQD (reference sequence). The CDR3 length is 12 residues. For the CDR3, the DNA is TGCGCCAGCAGCCGTAGCTCCTACGAGCAGTACTTC. Translated, it gives CASSRSSYEQYF.

V is TRBV6-5 and J is TRBJ1-4, with 7 bases lining up with TRBD1. This CDR3 is built from 16 residues. Germline V gene data show CDR1 as MNHEY and CDR2 as SVGAGI. V dropped 0 bases and J dropped 5; count of bases not matched to a gene: 6. The DNA for the CDR3 is TGTGCCAGCAGTTACTCGACAGGGACGGGGAATGAAAAACTGTTTTTT. It is translated as CASSYSTGTGNEKLFF.

Concerning this clone itself: The junction does not match germline at one end; this may be a read error. This CDR3 is CASSLRDRGPYEQYF. DNA of the CDR3: TGTGCTAGCAGCCTCCGGGACAGGGGTCCCTACGAGCAGTACTTC. V usage is TRBV7-7 and J usage is TRBJ2-7; 10 bases line up with TRBD1. Germline loops: CDR1 SSHAT, CDR2 FNYEAQ (reference sequence). This CDR3 has 15 residues. Looking up the rest from reference TRBV7-7 and TRBJ2-7 gives the full variable domain: GAGVSQSPRYKVTKRGQDVTLRCDPISSHATLYWYQQALGQGPEFLTYFNYEAQPDKSGLPSDRFSAERPEGSISTLTIQRTEQRDSAMYRCASSLRDRGPYEQYFGPGTRLTVT.

In its sample, this clone was seen once. The chain carries TRBV18 and TRBJ2-3; 9 bases agree with TRBD2. V lost 3 bases, J lost 2 bases, and 9 bases stayed unmatched. Germline CDR1 reads KGHSH; CDR2 reads LQKENI. The CDR3 has 17 residues. The CDR3 nucleotides are TGTGCCAGCTCACCCTCGGGTGCGGGGGGGATCACAGATACGCAGTATTTT. This translates into CASSPSGAGGITDTQYF.

This chain connects TRBV25-1 to TRBJ1-1; D ambiguous. This CDR3 spans 11 amino acids. Per germline, CDR1 MGHDK and CDR2 SYGVNS. Between the trimmed V and J ends, which lost 2 bases and 10 bases, there was a span of 8 bases. CDR3 sequence: CASSETIVAFF. DNA for the CDR3: TGTGCCAGCAGTGAAACCATAGTAGCTTTCTTT.

This chain joins TRBV5-6 and TRBJ2-7, with a possible D match to TRBD2 (6 bases). The germline V gene has CDR1 SGHDT and CDR2 YYEEEE. With 0 bases removed from V and 6 bases from J, the gap between germline ends came to 7 bases. The CDR3 is 12 residues long. The CDR3 nucleotides read TGTGCCAGCAGCTTGGGGGGAGGCGAGCAGTACTTC. This sequence encodes CASSLGGGEQYF.

V and J are TRBV4-2 and TRBJ2-2, with 7 nucleotides matching TRBD2. CDR3 length: 16 residues. The trim removed 0 bases at V and 7 bases at J, leaving 8 bases unmatched. From germline, CDR1 is LGHNA and CDR2 YNFKEQ. The CDR3 loop reads CASSQEVGGQVGELFF. The CDR3 nucleotides are TGTGCCAGCAGCCAAGAAGTGGGAGGGCAGGTCGGGGAGCTGTTTTTT.